This passage covers 22 T cell receptor beta chains from one sample sequenced in a study of cytomegalovirus exposure and HLA in healthy donors. The table came from immunoSEQ multiplex PCR; TCRdb's copy has only in-frame clones and leaves some out. The repertoire has about 64,000 clones, around 95% of them found once; the top ten carry approximately 6%. Sequencing used PBMCs. All receptors come from a woman younger than 35 in good health and CMV-seropositive.

The chain recombines TRBV28 with TRBJ2-5; maybe TRBD2 (6 bases). Trimming removed 3 bases at V and 5 bases at J, with 10 bases between. The CDR3 length is 13 residues. The germline CDR1 and CDR2 sequences are MDHEN and SYDVKM. CDR3 sequence reads: CASSFTSFETQYF. As DNA, the CDR3 is TGTGCCAGCAGTTTTACTAGCTTTGAGACCCAGTACTTC.

This chain links TRBV30 with TRBJ2-1, with 14 bases matching TRBD2. The V gene end was trimmed by 8 bases and the J gene end by 10 bases; junction bases not matched to a gene: 7. The CDR3 length is 13 residues. From germline, CDR1 is GTSNPN and CDR2 SVGIG (reference sequence). The CDR3: CARGLAGANEQFF. CDR3 in DNA: TGTGCCAGGGGACTAGCGGGAGCAAACGAGCAGTTCTTC.

The chain recombines TRBV19 with TRBJ2-1; possible D gene TRBD2, 5 bases. Trimming shortened V by 7 bases and J by 7 bases, and 11 bases separated the two germline ends. The V gene's germline CDR1 is LNHDA and CDR2 SQIVND (reference sequence). CDR3 size: 12 residues. This CDR3 reads CASTITGNEQFF. The CDR3 DNA follows: TGTGCCAGTACGATAACGGGAAATGAGCAGTTCTTC.

The J gene is TRBJ1-2, the V gene TRBV11-1, with 10 bases lining up with TRBD1. V was clipped by 6 bases and J by 8 bases; unmatched bases: 9. The CDR3 runs 14 residues. Germline V gene lookup returns CDR1 SGHAT and CDR2 FQDESV (reference sequence). CDR3 region: CASSRTGGASGYTF. CDR3 coding DNA: TGTGCCAGCAGTCGGACAGGGGGAGCTTCGGGCTACACCTTC.

The chain has TRBV5-8 and TRBJ2-5; 7 nucleotides match TRBD1. CDR3 length equals 14 residues. J lost 1 base, V lost 4 bases, and 4 bases had no gene match. Looked up from germline, CDR1 is SGHTS and CDR2 is YDEGEE. CDR3 residues: CASSPGQLQETQYF. The CDR3 DNA is TGTGCCAGCAGCCCGGGACAGCTCCAAGAGACCCAGTACTTC. Using reference TRBV5-8 and TRBJ2-5 for the parts outside the CDR3, the full variable domain is EAGVTQSPTHLIKTRGQQATLRCSPISGHTSVYWYQQALGLGLQFLLWYDEGEERNRGNFPPRFSGRQFPNYSSELNVNALELEDSALYLCASSPGQLQETQYFGPGTRLLVL.

The rearrangement joins TRBV5-4 to TRBJ1-4; TRBD1 matches 8 bases. From germline, CDR1 is SGHNT and CDR2 YYREEE (reference sequence). CDR3 size: 14 residues. Trimming cost V 5 bases and J 4 bases; bases outside gene matches: 4. CDR3 in DNA: TGTGCCAGCAGATCGGACAGGGTTAATGAAAAACTGTTTTTT. Its protein is CASRSDRVNEKLFF.

The chain is built from TRBV30 and TRBJ2-1; TRBD2 aligns across 12 bases. This CDR3 region has 17 residues. Germline loops: CDR1 GTSNPN, CDR2 SVGIG (reference sequence). V lost 2 bases, J lost 5 bases, and 10 bases stayed unmatched. The DNA for the CDR3 is TGTGCCTGGAGTTTTCTCCGCGGGACTAGCGGGCACAATGAGCAGTTCTTC. Translated: CAWSFLRGTSGHNEQFF.

The rearrangement joins TRBV4-3 to TRBJ2-1, with a tentative D call TRBD2 (6 bases). The CDR3 is 15 amino acids. CDR1 is LGHNA, CDR2 YSLEER, per germline. Trimming left V 0 bases short and J 8 bases short, with 14 bases between. This CDR3 is CASSQDRNGDYEQFF. CDR3 nucleotide sequence: TGCGCCAGCAGCCAAGATAGGAACGGGGACTATGAGCAGTTCTTC.

The count of this clone is one. This chain uses TRBV11-3 with TRBJ2-7, with a weak D call TRBD1 (6 bases). Germline CDR1 is SGHNT and CDR2 is YENEEA. The CDR3 totals 12 residues. V was clipped by 5 bases and J by 7 bases, with 12 bases between them. This CDR3 reads CASSETDREQYF. The DNA for the CDR3 is TGTGCCAGCAGCGAGACAGACAGGGAGCAGTACTTC.

The J gene is TRBJ2-1, the V gene TRBV7-2, with 10 bases aligning to TRBD2. Germline trimming cut 5 bases from V and 10 bases from J; bases unmatched to any gene: 8. Looked up from germline, CDR1 is SGHTA and CDR2 is FQGNSA. This CDR3 is 14 amino acids long. The CDR3 sequence is CASSVSGGAKEQFF. CDR3 nucleotides: TGTGCCAGCAGCGTCAGCGGGGGGGCCAAGGAGCAGTTCTTC. The entire variable domain, with the rest obtained from reference TRBV7-2 and TRBJ2-1, is as follows: GAGVSQSPSNKVTEKGKDVELRCDPISGHTALYWYRQSLGQGLEFLIYFQGNSAPDKSGLPSDRFSAERTGGSVSTLTIQRTQQEDSAVYLCASSVSGGAKEQFFGPGTRLTVL.

V and J are TRBV30 and TRBJ1-3; D uncertain. The V gene lost 4 bases and the J gene lost 4 bases, with 8 bases spanning the gap. Germline values: CDR1 GTSNPN, CDR2 SVGIG (reference sequence). This CDR3 is built from 12 residues. CDR3: CAWNEQGNTIYF. As DNA, the CDR3 is TGTGCCTGGAACGAACAGGGAAACACCATATATTTT.

CDR3 sequence reads: CASSQATGLPVETQYF. CDR3 nucleotides: TGCGCCAGCAGCCAAGCTACGGGATTACCCGTGGAGACCCAGTACTTC. This chain uses TRBV4-1 with TRBJ2-5; the D gene is possibly TRBD2 (5 bases). Germline values: CDR1 MGHRA, CDR2 YSYEKL. The CDR3 has 16 amino acids. Trimming removed 1 base from V and 5 bases from J, with 17 bases in between.

The chain is built from TRBV4-1 and TRBJ1-1; perhaps TRBD1 as D (6 bases). This CDR3 is 12 amino acids long. V gave up 6 bases and J gave up 10 bases, with 15 bases separating them. Germline CDR1 and CDR2: MGHRA and YSYEKL. The chain's CDR3 is CASRTPGEIAFF. CDR3 nucleotide sequence: TGCGCCAGCAGAACCCCAGGGGAAATAGCTTTCTTT.

The rearrangement joins TRBV5-6 to TRBJ2-5; the D gene is possibly TRBD2 (6 bases). The CDR3 extends over 13 amino acids. V dropped 3 bases and J dropped 4 bases, with 10 bases sitting between them. Germline V gives CDR1 SGHDT, CDR2 YYEEEE. Written as DNA, the CDR3 is TGTGCCAGCAGCTCGGGTAGCGGAGAGACCCAGTACTTC. It codes for CASSSGSGETQYF.

The chain carries TRBV30 and TRBJ1-4, with D possibly TRBD1 on 5 matching bases. CDR1 and CDR2 from the germline V gene are GTSNPN and SVGIG (reference sequence). Trimming took 4 bases from V and 15 from J, leaving 15 bases between them. The CDR3 is made up of 11 amino acids. For the CDR3, the DNA is TGTGCCTGGATGTCCCGGGGGGAATTGTTTTTT. Its protein is CAWMSRGELFF. The full variable domain, rest sourced from reference TRBV30 and TRBJ1-4, is SQTIHQWPATLVQPVGSPLSLECTVEGTSNPNLYWYRQAAGRGLQLLFYSVGIGQISSEVPQNLSASRPQDRQFILSSKKLLLSDSGFYLCAWMSRGELFFGSGTQLSVL.

The chain has TRBV5-4 and TRBJ1-5; D is possibly TRBD1 (5 bases). The CDR3 totals 16 residues. Trimming left V 4 bases short and J 1 base short, with 15 bases between. Germline V gene data show CDR1 as SGHNT and CDR2 as YYREEE (reference sequence). CDR3 coding DNA: TGTGCCAGCAGCCAGGGTAATGGGGGGAGCAATCAGCCCCAGCATTTT. This codes for CASSQGNGGSNQPQHF.

This chain links TRBV6-5 with TRBJ2-1, with 12 bases identical to TRBD1. This CDR3 region has 15 residues. V gave up 7 bases and J gave up 8 bases; unmatched junction bases: 9. Germline loops: CDR1 MNHEY, CDR2 SVGAGI. In DNA form, the CDR3 reads TGTGCCAGCACCCCGGGACAGGGGGCTTCCGATGAGCAGTTCTTC. Translating it yields CASTPGQGASDEQFF.

This chain links TRBV4-3 with TRBJ1-6; no firm D call. The length of the CDR3 is 17 residues. Germline V lookup: CDR1 LGHNA, CDR2 YSLEER. V gave up 0 bases and J gave up 0 bases, with 9 bases separating them. DNA of the CDR3: TGCGCCAGCAGCCAAGATCCGGTGAGCTCCTATAATTCACCCCTCCACTTT. Translating gives CASSQDPVSSYNSPLHF.

The chain combines TRBV10-2 with TRBJ2-3, with TRBD2 matching 8 bases. V gave up 8 bases and J gave up 3 bases; unmatched junction bases: 7. CDR1 and CDR2 from the germline V gene are WSHSY and SAAADI. CDR3 length: 14 amino acids. The CDR3 DNA reads TGCGCCAGCTCTTCAGCGGGGGATACAGATACGCAGTATTTT. Its translation is CASSSAGDTDTQYF.

The rearrangement links TRBV19 to TRBJ1-2; D perhaps matches TRBD1 (5 bases). This CDR3 region has 14 residues. From germline, CDR1 is LNHDA and CDR2 SQIVND (reference sequence). The V and J ends lost 8 bases and 8 bases respectively, with 21 bases between them. The CDR3 loop is CASSIDSTGGGYTF. The DNA for the CDR3 is TGTGCCAGTTCAATTGACTCGACCGGGGGAGGCTACACCTTC.

The V and J genes are TRBV19 and TRBJ2-7; the match to TRBD2 covers 10 bases. Germline assignment: CDR1 LNHDA and CDR2 SQIVND (reference sequence). The ends lost 6 bases at V and 2 bases at J; junction bases unmatched: 4. The CDR3 has 14 amino acids. The CDR3 loop is CASSGGLAPYEQYF. CDR3 nucleotides: TGTGCCAGTAGCGGGGGACTAGCGCCCTACGAGCAGTACTTC.

The chain links TRBV15 to TRBJ1-4; no clear D gene. Trimming removed 0 bases at V and 12 bases at J, with 11 bases between. In germline, CDR1 is LNHNV, CDR2 YYDKDF (reference sequence). The CDR3 contains 13 residues. CDR3 coding DNA: TGTGCCACCAGCAGAGACTATGTTACGGAACTGTTTTTT. Translating gives CATSRDYVTELFF.